The T cell receptor beta chain under discussion was sequenced for a study of CD8 T cells in ankylosing spondylitis. This clonotype was seen only a few times. Its antigen is not known. In making TCR beta libraries, quantitative 5'-RACE with molecular barcodes was used. TCRdb recomputed calls from the 5' RACE reads with MiXCR, one row per CDR3 protein. The repertoire holds approximately 440,000 distinct CDR3 sequences, with roughly 17% as singletons. Notes on the study in general: Matched synovial fluid from ankylosing spondylitis patients was reported to be enriched for disease-linked clones. The study identified a TCR beta motif of under ten highly homologous variants that appeared characteristic of ankylosing spondylitis blood.

Sequencing was performed on blood, either unsorted or a sorted T cell fraction (not recorded which). The TCR originated in a male donor with ankylosing spondylitis.

CDR3 sequence reads: CASRGVGGSPLHF. In DNA, the CDR3 is TGTGCCAGCAGAGGGGTTGGCGGTTCACCCCTCCACTTT. The rearrangement links TRBV27 to TRBJ1-6; TRBD1 might be the D (5 bases). CDR1 and CDR2 from the germline V gene are MNHEY and SMNVEV (reference sequence). V lost 6 bases, J lost 9 bases, and 12 bases lay in between. The length of the CDR3 is 13 residues.